The T cell receptor (beta chain) under discussion was sequenced for a study of blood T cell repertoires in COVID-19. Study background: Sample material is recorded as cDNA or gDNA derived from T cells, B-cell-depleted T cells, or PBMCs.

In the authors' methods: By means of reference gene primer amplification, nucleated cell counts were estimated. Assay: immunoSEQ multiplex PCR; the TCRdb copy retains only in-frame clones and omits some. The V and J calls and clone size are taken from that table; D and trimming were inferred from the DNA. The data hold tens of thousands of clones, with 65% to 90% observed a single time. Looked up from germline, CDR1 is MNHEY and CDR2 is SVGAGI. This CDR3 contains 14 residues. The J segment lost 4 bases and the V segment lost 6 bases, leaving 5 bases of the junction unmatched. Sequenced sample: peripheral blood. This sequence originates from a man at least 80 years old with acute or convalescent COVID-19. The genes are TRBV6-5 and TRBJ1-2; 10 bases align to TRBD1. The CDR3 reads CASRGTGDTYGYTF. CDR3 nucleotide sequence: TGTGCCAGCAGGGGGACAGGGGATACCTATGGCTACACCTTC.